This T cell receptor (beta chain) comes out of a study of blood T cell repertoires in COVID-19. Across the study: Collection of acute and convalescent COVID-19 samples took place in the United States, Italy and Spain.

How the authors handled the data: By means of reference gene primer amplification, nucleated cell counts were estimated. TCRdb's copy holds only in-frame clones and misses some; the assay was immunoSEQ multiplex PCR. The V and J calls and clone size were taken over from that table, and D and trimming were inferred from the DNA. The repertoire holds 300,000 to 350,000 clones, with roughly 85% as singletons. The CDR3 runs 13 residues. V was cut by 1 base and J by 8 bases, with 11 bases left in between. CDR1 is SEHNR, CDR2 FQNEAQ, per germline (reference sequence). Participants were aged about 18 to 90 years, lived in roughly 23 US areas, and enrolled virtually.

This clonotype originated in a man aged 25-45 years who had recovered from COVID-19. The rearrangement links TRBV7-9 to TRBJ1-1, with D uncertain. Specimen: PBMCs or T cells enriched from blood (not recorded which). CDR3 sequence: CASSLDSQLEAFF. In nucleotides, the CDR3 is TGTGCCAGCAGCTTAGACAGTCAGCTCGAAGCTTTCTTT.